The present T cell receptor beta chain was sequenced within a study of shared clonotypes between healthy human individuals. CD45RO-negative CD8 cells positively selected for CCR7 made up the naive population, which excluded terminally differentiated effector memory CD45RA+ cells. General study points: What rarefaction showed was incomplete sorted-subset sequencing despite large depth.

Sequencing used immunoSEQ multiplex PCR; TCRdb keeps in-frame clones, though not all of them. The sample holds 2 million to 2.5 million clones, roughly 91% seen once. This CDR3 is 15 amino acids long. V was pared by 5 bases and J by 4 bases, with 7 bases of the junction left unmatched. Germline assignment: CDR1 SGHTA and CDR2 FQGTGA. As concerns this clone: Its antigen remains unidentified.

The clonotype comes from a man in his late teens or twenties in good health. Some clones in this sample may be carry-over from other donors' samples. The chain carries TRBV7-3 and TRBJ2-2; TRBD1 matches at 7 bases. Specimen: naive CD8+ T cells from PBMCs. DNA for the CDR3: TGTGCCAGCAGCCTTTGGGACAGAGGCACCGGGGAGCTGTTTTTT. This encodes CASSLWDRGTGELFF.